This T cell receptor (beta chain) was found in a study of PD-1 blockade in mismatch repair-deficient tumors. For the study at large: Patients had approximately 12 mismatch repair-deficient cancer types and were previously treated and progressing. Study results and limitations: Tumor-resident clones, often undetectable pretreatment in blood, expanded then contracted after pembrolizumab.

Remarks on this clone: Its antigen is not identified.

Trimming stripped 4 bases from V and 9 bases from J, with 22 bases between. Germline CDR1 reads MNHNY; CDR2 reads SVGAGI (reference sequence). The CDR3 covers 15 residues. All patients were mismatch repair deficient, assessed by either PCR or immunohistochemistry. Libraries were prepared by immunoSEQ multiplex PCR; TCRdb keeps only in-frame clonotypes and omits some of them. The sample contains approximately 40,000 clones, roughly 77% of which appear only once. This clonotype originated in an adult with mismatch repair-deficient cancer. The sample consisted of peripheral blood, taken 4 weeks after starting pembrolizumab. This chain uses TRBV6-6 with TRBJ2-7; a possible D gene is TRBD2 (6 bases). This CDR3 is CASSSSEGSLAAQYF. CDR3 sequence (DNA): TGTGCCAGCAGTTCTAGCGAAGGGTCCTTAGCGGCGCAGTACTTC.